These T cell receptor beta chains were read from a single sample in a study of cytomegalovirus exposure and HLA in healthy donors. Profiled with immunoSEQ multiplex PCR; TCRdb holds only in-frame clones, not every one. The ten most abundant clones cover about 1% of a sample with around 46,000 clones. The specimen was PBMCs. The origin of the receptors is a woman in her 40s in good health and CMV-seronegative. Each CDR3 is given with its conserved first and last residue. Fields, in order: J gene, D gene, V gene, CDR3 protein. The D gene is left open where the match is weak.

J: TRBJ1-3
D: TRBD1
V: TRBV5-1
CDR3: CASSLQTGGSGNTIYF

J: TRBJ2-7
D: TRBD1
V: TRBV29-1
CDR3: CSVGPGQGSHEQYF

J: TRBJ2-7
D: TRBD2
V: TRBV15
CDR3: CATSRGEGTSSYEQYF

J: TRBJ2-1
D: TRBD2
V: TRBV9
CDR3: CASSVVGGRAVEQFF

J: TRBJ2-7
D: NA
V: TRBV4-1
CDR3: CASSQAGAYEQYF

J: TRBJ1-1
D: NA
V: TRBV5-1
CDR3: CASSLTGIETEAFF

J: TRBJ1-2
D: NA
V: TRBV28
CDR3: CASSLTGVGYGYTF

J: TRBJ1-2
D: NA
V: TRBV18
CDR3: CASSPDTLLGVGYTF

J: TRBJ2-6
D: TRBD2
V: TRBV6-4
CDR3: CASSATTSGPSGANVLTF

J: TRBJ2-7
D: NA
V: TRBV5-1
CDR3: CASSSSPAGGTYEQYF

J: TRBJ2-7
D: NA
V: TRBV27
CDR3: CASSPGSTRVAEYF

J: TRBJ1-3
D: NA
V: TRBV19
CDR3: CASSILFGHSGNTIYF

J: TRBJ1-2
D: NA
V: TRBV4-3
CDR3: CASSHRGVNYGYTF

J: TRBJ2-1
D: TRBD2
V: TRBV28
CDR3: CASSLTTSGSYNEQFF

J: TRBJ1-4
D: TRBD1
V: TRBV18
CDR3: CASSPPPGTGAEKLFF

J: TRBJ1-1
D: TRBD1
V: TRBV7-9
CDR3: CASSTSTGGNTEAFF

J: TRBJ1-5
D: NA
V: TRBV28
CDR3: CASSSRKGKVQPQHF

J: TRBJ2-1
D: TRBD2
V: TRBV7-3
CDR3: CASSRLASTNEQFF

J: TRBJ2-7
D: TRBD1
V: TRBV18
CDR3: CASSPTTGVEQYF

J: TRBJ2-7
D: TRBD2
V: TRBV4-2
CDR3: CASRLGTSDAYEQYF

J: TRBJ1-1
D: NA
V: TRBV29-1
CDR3: CSVEGPGMNTEAFF

J: TRBJ2-7
D: NA
V: TRBV10-3
CDR3: CAIRAEGSSYEQYF

J: TRBJ2-7
D: TRBD2
V: TRBV4-3
CDR3: CASSQGSASGFYEQYF

J: TRBJ2-2
D: NA
V: TRBV7-9
CDR3: CASSLRGMDTGELFF

J: TRBJ2-7
D: TRBD2
V: TRBV27
CDR3: CASGNFPWTSPLGEQYF

J: TRBJ2-6
D: NA
V: TRBV6-1
CDR3: CASSGRNSGANVLTF

J: TRBJ1-1
D: NA
V: TRBV28
CDR3: CASSPGGVGTEAFF

J: TRBJ2-1
D: NA
V: TRBV27
CDR3: CASSLQGGDNEQFF

J: TRBJ2-7
D: NA
V: TRBV9
CDR3: CASSAHLPGPMREQYF

J: TRBJ2-1
D: TRBD2
V: TRBV2
CDR3: CASRAGGVYNEQFF

J: TRBJ2-7
D: NA
V: TRBV29-1
CDR3: CSVEVSGTHVAYEQYF

J: TRBJ2-5
D: TRBD2
V: TRBV9
CDR3: CASSARLAGGAETQYF

J: TRBJ2-7
D: NA
V: TRBV6-6
CDR3: CASSSSGSGRYEQYF

J: TRBJ1-2
D: NA
V: TRBV28
CDR3: CASRTQTGTNYGYTF

J: TRBJ1-2
D: NA
V: TRBV5-1
CDR3: CASRLGLGHTPSTF

J: TRBJ2-1
D: NA
V: TRBV4-2
CDR3: CASSQESAGAPYNEQFF

J: TRBJ2-4
D: TRBD2
V: TRBV19
CDR3: CASSLRLAGAVNIQYF

J: TRBJ2-3
D: TRBD1
V: TRBV9
CDR3: CASSRTGGLETDTQYF

J: TRBJ1-4
D: NA
V: TRBV6-1
CDR3: CASRAPGEEKLFF

J: NA
D: TRBD1
V: TRBV6-1
CDR3: CASSEWGQGTYEQYF

J: TRBJ2-7
D: TRBD2
V: TRBV7-2
CDR3: CASRPQPLAGPAYEQYF

J: TRBJ1-1
D: NA
V: TRBV28
CDR3: CASSSGPMNTEAFF

J: TRBJ2-5
D: TRBD2
V: TRBV4-2
CDR3: CASSQGGGGRAQETQYF

J: TRBJ2-7
D: NA
V: TRBV29-1
CDR3: CSARIQGSYEQYF

J: TRBJ2-1
D: TRBD1
V: TRBV28
CDR3: CASSAGQGARGQFF

J: TRBJ2-2
D: NA
V: TRBV6-1
CDR3: CASSGSPSTGELFF

J: TRBJ2-2
D: TRBD2
V: TRBV5-1
CDR3: CASSPPPASGIGTGELFF